This TCR beta chain was identified during a study of tumor T cells in aggressive B-cell lymphoma. V lost 4 bases to trimming and J lost 3 bases; unmatched junction nucleotides: 11. Germline V CDR1 and CDR2: SGHRS, YFSETQ. This CDR3 has 17 amino acids. Clones were read by immunoSEQ multiplex PCR, and TCRdb kept only the in-frame ones, dropping some. Of 9,000 to 13,000 clones in the sample, approximately 89% were seen once. Sequencing input: tumor tissue. This TCR derives from an adult with diffuse large B cell lymphoma. V gene TRBV5-1 combines with J gene TRBJ2-2; TRBD2 aligns across 8 bases. The DNA for the CDR3 is TGCGCCAGCAGCCGCAGGGCGGGGGGAGTGGACACCGGGGAGCTGTTTTTT. It yields the protein CASSRRAGGVDTGELFF.